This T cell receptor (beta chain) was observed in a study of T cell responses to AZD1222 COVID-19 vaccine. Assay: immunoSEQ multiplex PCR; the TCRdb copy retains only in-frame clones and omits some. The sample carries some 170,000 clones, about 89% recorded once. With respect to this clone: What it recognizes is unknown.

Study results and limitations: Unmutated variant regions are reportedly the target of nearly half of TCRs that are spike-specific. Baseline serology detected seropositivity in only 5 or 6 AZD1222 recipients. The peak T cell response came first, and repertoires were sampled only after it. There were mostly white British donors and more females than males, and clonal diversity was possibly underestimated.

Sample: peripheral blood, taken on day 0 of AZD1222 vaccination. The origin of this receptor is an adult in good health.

The CDR3 is CASSQEFMTGLQSPLHF. The CDR3 coding sequence is TGTGCCAGCAGCCAAGAATTTATGACAGGGCTGCAATCACCCCTCCACTTT. The gene calls are TRBV3-1 (or the pseudogene TRBV3-2) and TRBJ1-6; TRBD1 aligns across 7 bases. Germline V CDR1 and CDR2: LGHDT, YNNKEL (reference sequence). This CDR3 has 17 amino acids. Trimming cost V 0 bases and J 10 bases; bases outside gene matches: 12.